One and the same sample provided the 13 T cell receptor beta chains below, sequenced in a study of T cell responses to AZD1222 COVID-19 vaccine. This table comes from immunoSEQ multiplex PCR, and its TCRdb copy is limited to in-frame clones, with some not included. The data hold about 100,000 clones, with 88% observed a single time. The source material was peripheral blood, sampled on day 0 of AZD1222 vaccination. These receptors originate from an adult in good health.

Comments on this clone: Other DNA sequences within the sample encode an identical CDR3. This chain joins TRBV18 and TRBJ1-1; 9 bases map to TRBD1. J was trimmed by 7 bases and V by 6 bases; bases with no gene match: 3. Germline V lookup: CDR1 KGHSH, CDR2 LQKENI. The length of the CDR3 is 12 residues. The CDR3 here is CASSGQGGEAFF. CDR3 DNA sequence: TGTGCCAGCTCGGGACAGGGCGGTGAAGCTTTCTTT.

This clone was seen once. The V and J genes are TRBV19 and TRBJ2-7; tentative D call: TRBD2 (5 bases). Germline CDR1 and CDR2: LNHDA and SQIVND (reference sequence). CDR3 length: 15 amino acids. V was shortened by 1 base and J by 0 bases, with 10 bases between the two germline ends. The CDR3 DNA reads as TGTGCCAGTAGTATAGGAAGCGGCAGCTCCTACGAGCAGTACTTC. Translated: CASSIGSGSSYEQYF.

In this sample, this clone turned up once. The chain recombines TRBV6-2 or TRBV6-3 with TRBJ1-1, with a tentative D call TRBD1 (6 bases). The CDR3 sequence is 13 residues long. V was clipped by 5 bases and J by 4 bases, with 11 bases between them. Germline CDR1 reads MNHEY; CDR2 reads SVGEGT. In DNA form, the CDR3 reads TGTGCCAGCAGTGCCCGGGGGCCCACTGAAGCTTTCTTT. It yields the protein CASSARGPTEAFF.

The chain employs TRBV12-5 and TRBJ2-1, with 9 bases that match TRBD1. Germline CDR1 and CDR2: LGHNT and FRNRAP. The CDR3 is 17 amino acids. Trimming at V came to 1 base and at J to 9 bases, leaving 13 bases not matched to a gene. In DNA, the CDR3 is TGTGCTAGTGGTTTGGGCTACGGGACAGGGCCACAGAGTGAGCAGTTCTTC. Its translation: CASGLGYGTGPQSEQFF. Full variable domain (outside the CDR3, taken from reference TRBV12-5 and TRBJ2-1): DARVTQTPRHKVTEMGQEVTMRCQPILGHNTVFWYRQTMMQGLELLAYFRNRAPLDDSGMPKDRFSAEMPDATLATLKIQPSEPRDSAVYFCASGLGYGTGPQSEQFFGPGTRLTVL.

This clone is a singleton in its sample. The chain uses TRBV27 and TRBJ1-6, with 9 bases identical to TRBD1. This CDR3 spans 15 amino acids. CDR1 MNHEY and CDR2 SMNVEV come from the germline V gene (reference sequence). After removal of 5 bases from V and 5 bases from J, the junction contained 4 bases not matched to a gene. The CDR3: CASSLGTGNNSPLHF. The CDR3 nucleotides are TGTGCCAGCAGTCTAGGGACAGGGAATAATTCACCCCTCCACTTT.

This chain connects TRBV19 to TRBJ1-5; TRBD1 matches at 8 bases. CDR3 length equals 16 residues. The V and J ends lost 5 bases and 5 bases, in that order; junction bases with no gene match: 11. CDR1 and CDR2 from the germline V gene are LNHDA and SQIVND (reference sequence). The CDR3 loop is CASSPLLGQGHQPQHF. The CDR3 bases are TGTGCCAGTAGTCCTCTTCTAGGACAGGGACATCAGCCCCAGCATTTT.

This clone was counted between two and nine times. This rearrangement joins TRBV5-1 to TRBJ1-2; 10 nucleotides agree with TRBD1. Germline V CDR1 and CDR2: SGHRS, YFSETQ. CDR3 length equals 15 residues. Trimming cost V 9 bases and J 7 bases; bases outside gene matches: 15. The DNA of the CDR3 is TGCGCCACCCACTTTACCGGGACAGGGGAGGGTGGCTACACCTTC. It codes for CATHFTGTGEGGYTF.

The chain recombines TRBV5-1 with TRBJ2-1; D gene ambiguous. V was trimmed by 4 bases and J by 6 bases, leaving 11 bases between them. This CDR3 comprises 13 residues. Per the germline V gene, CDR1 is SGHRS and CDR2 is YFSETQ. The CDR3 nucleotides read TGCGCCAGCAGCCGAATCGTAGGCAATGAGCAGTTCTTC. This sequence encodes CASSRIVGNEQFF.

The J gene is TRBJ2-4, the V gene TRBV3-1 (or the pseudogene TRBV3-2), with unresolved D. Trimming took 5 bases from V and 0 from J, leaving 11 bases between them. The length of the CDR3 is 15 residues. CDR1 LGHDT and CDR2 YNNKEL come from the germline V gene (reference sequence). The DNA of the CDR3 is TGTGCCAGCAGCACCTCGGAACTAGCCAAAAACATTCAGTACTTC. It is translated as CASSTSELAKNIQYF.

This clone was observed a single time. The J gene is TRBJ1-5, the V gene TRBV27, with 9 bases that match TRBD1. The germline gives CDR1 MNHEY, CDR2 SMNVEV (reference sequence). The CDR3 has 16 amino acids. J gave up 5 bases and V 2 bases, and 7 bases lay outside the gene matches. The CDR3 DNA reads TGTGCCAGCAGTTTAGACCGGGACAGGGCGGATCAGCCCCAGCATTTT. It is translated as CASSLDRDRADQPQHF.

The chain couples TRBV7-9 to TRBJ2-1; no definite D call. V was shortened by 2 bases and J by 9 bases, with 8 bases between the two germline ends. This CDR3 has 12 amino acids. The germline CDR1 and CDR2 sequences are SEHNR and FQNEAQ (reference sequence). The CDR3 protein is CASSLYVGEQFF. The CDR3 DNA reads as TGTGCCAGCAGCTTATACGTGGGTGAGCAGTTCTTC.

The gene calls are TRBV6-5 and TRBJ1-1, with a tentative D call TRBD1 (5 bases). The CDR3 consists of 12 residues. The V gene lost 2 bases and the J gene lost 9 bases, with 10 bases spanning the gap. From germline, CDR1 is MNHEY and CDR2 SVGAGI. Written as DNA, the CDR3 is TGTGCCAGCAGTTACGACGGGGCGCAAGCTTTCTTT. It yields the protein CASSYDGAQAFF.

This sequence joins TRBV5-1 and TRBJ2-5, with D possibly matching TRBD1 (6 bases). The CDR3 has 15 residues. Trimming pared 2 bases from V and 6 bases from J, leaving 17 bases between. Germline V lookup: CDR1 SGHRS, CDR2 YFSETQ. The CDR3 nucleotides read TGCGCCAGCAGCTTCCCGGGGCAGGGGTTAAAGACCCAGTACTTC. Translating it yields CASSFPGQGLKTQYF.